One sample yielded the 30 T cell receptor beta chains listed below, sequenced in a study of long-term antiretroviral therapy in people with HIV (dated 2022 in TCRdb). The immunoSEQ hsTCRB v3.0 assay was used at survey level resolution to sequence the TRB variable region. TCRdb took over this immuneACCESS table, retaining in-frame rearrangements with V and J assigned. Such tables are incomplete; in checked studies, under half of the missing clones stem from an unresolved V gene, and the remainder is unexplained. This sample gives approximately 34,000 clones in total; less than 90% of them show up just once. The ten biggest clones cover 5.5% to 6.5% of the sample. The sequenced sample was unsorted PBMCs, obtained 1 year after starting antiretroviral therapy. The origin of the receptors is a man between 18 and 29 years old with HIV.

The rearrangement uses TRBV6-5 and TRBJ1-1; possibly TRBD1 for D (6 bases). This CDR3 contains 13 residues. Trimming pared 7 bases from V and 4 bases from J, leaving 13 bases between. In germline, CDR1 is MNHEY, CDR2 SVGAGI. The CDR3 sequence is CASTGGGATEAFF. CDR3 coding DNA: TGTGCCAGCACTGGTGGGGGGGCCACTGAAGCTTTCTTT.

This clone appeared a single time. V and J are TRBV15 and TRBJ2-1, with 7 bases that match TRBD1. Trimming removed 6 bases from V and 1 base from J; junction bases left unmatched: 9. From germline, CDR1 is LNHNV and CDR2 YYDKDF (reference sequence). This CDR3 spans 16 amino acids. The CDR3 reads CATSELEQGSYNEQFF. The DNA for the CDR3 is TGTGCCACCAGTGAGCTCGAACAGGGGTCCTACAATGAGCAGTTCTTC.

V gene TRBV19 combines with J gene TRBJ1-5; D is unclear. The CDR3 covers 14 residues. Trimming left V 3 bases short and J 0 bases short, with 6 bases between. Germline V gene data show CDR1 as LNHDA and CDR2 as SQIVND (reference sequence). The CDR3 sequence is CASSITVSNQPQHF. The DNA of the CDR3 is TGTGCCAGTAGTATTACCGTTAGCAATCAGCCCCAGCATTTT.

This clone was counted once. The chain links TRBV6-5 to TRBJ1-2; D is undetermined. Trimming removed 0 bases at V and 4 bases at J, with 9 bases between. Germline-derived CDR1 and CDR2 are MNHEY and SVGAGI. This CDR3 is built from 14 residues. The CDR3 spells CASSYSLVGYGYTF. The CDR3 nucleotides are TGTGCCAGCAGTTACTCCCTCGTTGGCTATGGCTACACCTTC.

This chain uses TRBV5-6 with TRBJ2-7; D tentatively fits TRBD1 or TRBD2 (6 bases each). V was shortened by 4 bases and J by 7 bases, with 18 bases between the two germline ends. The CDR3 loop spans 14 amino acids. In germline, CDR1 is SGHDT, CDR2 YYEEEE. CDR3 coding DNA: TGTGCCAGCAGCCGAACTGTGGGGGGCGCGGAGCAGTACTTC. Its translation: CASSRTVGGAEQYF.

The chain combines TRBV6-5 with TRBJ2-7, with 8 positions matching TRBD1. The germline V gene has CDR1 MNHEY and CDR2 SVGAGI. The CDR3 contains 12 residues. Trimming cost V 6 bases and J 5 bases; bases outside gene matches: 3. The chain's CDR3 is CASRTTGDEQYF. CDR3 nucleotides: TGTGCCAGCAGAACGACAGGGGACGAGCAGTACTTC.

The genes are TRBV4-1 and TRBJ2-7; no clear D. CDR3 length equals 13 residues. Per germline, CDR1 MGHRA and CDR2 YSYEKL. The germline V and J ends were trimmed by 4 bases and 2 bases, with 9 bases remaining between them. CDR3 coding DNA: TGCGCCAGCAGCCGGACCGACGCCTACGAGCAGTACTTC. Translation: CASSRTDAYEQYF.

This chain joins TRBV4-1 and TRBJ2-1, with D perhaps TRBD1 or TRBD2 (5 bases each). The germline V gene has CDR1 MGHRA and CDR2 YSYEKL. The CDR3 covers 14 residues. The V end was cut by 5 bases, the J end by 8 bases, with 16 bases between. The CDR3 region has the DNA TGCGCCAGCAGCAACCAGGGAGCCCTCGATGAGCAGTTCTTC. Translating it yields CASSNQGALDEQFF.

V usage is TRBV5-4 and J usage is TRBJ2-3, with D possibly TRBD2 on 6 matching bases. The V gene's germline CDR1 is SGHNT and CDR2 YYREEE (reference sequence). The germline V and J ends were trimmed by 3 bases and 2 bases, with 13 bases remaining between them. The CDR3 covers 15 residues. The CDR3 reads CASSYGRWDTDTQYF. The CDR3 bases are TGTGCCAGCAGCTATGGGAGGTGGGACACAGATACGCAGTATTTT.

The rearrangement joins TRBV27 to TRBJ2-2; D might be TRBD2 (5 bases). V was shortened by 0 bases and J by 7 bases, with 6 bases between the two germline ends. The germline CDR1 and CDR2 sequences are MNHEY and SMNVEV (reference sequence). There are 13 residues in the CDR3. The CDR3 loop reads CASSLSRDGELFF. The CDR3 nucleotides are TGTGCCAGCAGTTTATCCCGGGACGGGGAGCTGTTTTTT.

J is TRBJ2-3 and V is TRBV10-1; 10 bases are a match to TRBD2. The CDR3 spans 16 residues. Unmatched junction bases numbered 11, after V lost 8 bases and J lost 3 bases. Germline CDR1 and CDR2: WNHNN and SYGVQD (reference sequence). The CDR3 bases are TGCGCCAGCGGACGGGGAACTAGCGGGGCGACAGATACGCAGTATTTT. Its translation: CASGRGTSGATDTQYF.

The V call is TRBV15, the J call TRBJ1-1; unclear D gene. V was clipped by 3 bases and J by 4 bases, with 15 bases between them. This CDR3 has 15 residues. Germline V gives CDR1 LNHNV, CDR2 YYDKDF (reference sequence). This chain's CDR3 is CATSRAVEGVTEAFF. CDR3 in DNA: TGTGCCACCAGCAGGGCAGTGGAGGGTGTCACTGAAGCTTTCTTT.

This clone was seen more than once but under ten times. V is TRBV7-9 and J is TRBJ2-7; TRBD1 agrees at 9 bases. Unmatched junction bases numbered 11, after V lost 5 bases and J lost 3 bases. Looked up from germline, CDR1 is SEHNR and CDR2 is FQNEAQ (reference sequence). CDR3 length equals 16 residues. The chain's CDR3 is CASSPVGGQGSYEQYF. The CDR3 DNA sequence: TGTGCCAGCAGCCCCGTCGGAGGACAGGGGAGCTACGAGCAGTACTTC.

The chain is built from TRBV5-1 and TRBJ1-2; 7 bases are shared with TRBD1. Germline CDR1 SGHRS, CDR2 YFSETQ. This CDR3 has 15 residues. With 4 bases clipped from V and 4 bases from J, the junction kept 10 bases outside the gene matches. The CDR3: CASSVAGQVFYGYTF. The CDR3 DNA is TGCGCCAGCAGCGTGGCCGGACAGGTGTTCTATGGCTACACCTTC.

This clone was seen just once. The genes are TRBV11-2 and TRBJ2-7; 10 bases are shared with TRBD2. The CDR3 length is 14 residues. V trimming: 7 bases; J trimming: 4 bases; junction bases outside the gene matches: 7. Per the germline V gene, CDR1 is SGHAT and CDR2 is FQNNGV. CDR3 in amino acids: CASTLAGGYYEQYF. The CDR3 nucleotides are TGTGCCAGCACTTTAGCGGGGGGTTATTACGAGCAGTACTTC.

The V and J genes are TRBV28 and TRBJ2-7; unclear D gene. The germline V and J ends were trimmed by 6 bases and 10 bases, with 19 bases remaining between them. This CDR3 spans 13 amino acids. CDR1 is MDHEN and CDR2 is SYDVKM in the germline V gene. CDR3 sequence: CASRDIGPLEQYF. In DNA form, the CDR3 reads TGTGCCAGCAGAGACATCGGTCCCCTGGAACAGTACTTC.

The gene calls are TRBV5-1 and TRBJ1-3, with D unresolved. V dropped 0 bases and J dropped 4 bases, with 17 bases sitting between them. The CDR3 spans 17 residues. Germline V gene sequence: CDR1 SGHRS, CDR2 YFSETQ. The CDR3 nucleotides read TGCGCCAGCAGCTTGGACGGCCTCTTCCTCGGAGGAAACACCATATATTTT. It yields the protein CASSLDGLFLGGNTIYF.

This chain joins TRBV29-1 and TRBJ1-2; D possibly corresponds to TRBD1 (5 bases). The CDR3 covers 17 residues. V lost 6 bases and J 4 bases, leaving 27 bases between the germline ends. Germline V gene lookup returns CDR1 SQVTM and CDR2 ANQGSEA. CDR3 DNA sequence: TGCAGCGTCAGCGTTGCGAGGAGGCCAGGGTTCGGCTATGGCTACACCTTC. This codes for CSVSVARRPGFGYGYTF. Based on the CDR3 plus reference TRBV29-1 and TRBJ1-2, the full variable domain is SAVISQKPSRDICQRGTSLTIQCQVDSQVTMMFWYRQQPGQSLTLIATANQGSEATYESGFVIDKFPISRPNLTFSTLTVSNMSPEDSSIYLCSVSVARRPGFGYGYTFGSGTRLTVV.

The chain employs TRBV5-1 and TRBJ2-1; the match to TRBD2 covers 12 bases. The CDR3 is 16 amino acids. CDR1 and CDR2 from the germline V gene are SGHRS and YFSETQ. J gave up 3 bases and V 3 bases, and 4 bases lay outside the gene matches. In DNA form, the CDR3 reads TGCGCCAGCAGCTCCTTACTAGCGGGAGGCTACAATGAGCAGTTCTTC. Translation: CASSSLLAGGYNEQFF.

This rearrangement joins TRBV13 to TRBJ1-4; a possible D gene is TRBD1 (5 bases). The CDR3 has 17 residues. V was pared by 5 bases and J by 9 bases, with 25 bases between. The germline CDR1 and CDR2 sequences are PRHDT and FYEKMQ (reference sequence). The CDR3 sequence: CASSATQTTGREKKLFF. In DNA, the CDR3 is TGTGCCAGCAGCGCGACGCAGACGACGGGGCGTGAGAAAAAACTGTTTTTT. Variable domain in full (rest from reference TRBV13 and TRBJ1-4): AAGVIQSPRHLIKEKRETATLKCYPIPRHDTVYWYQQGPGQDPQFLISFYEKMQSDKGSIPDRFSAQQFSDYHSELNMSSLELGDSALYFCASSATQTTGREKKLFFGSGTQLSVL.

This clone has a handful of counts. This sequence joins TRBV10-1 and TRBJ2-7, with a tentative D call TRBD2 (6 bases). The CDR3 contains 15 residues. In germline, CDR1 is WNHNN, CDR2 SYGVQD (reference sequence). Trimming took 0 bases from V and 4 from J, leaving 13 bases between them. DNA for the CDR3: TGCGCCAGCAGTGAGTCCAGAGGGGCGGGGTACGAGCAGTACTTC. It is translated as CASSESRGAGYEQYF.

The rearrangement uses TRBV27 and TRBJ2-7; D may correspond to TRBD1 or TRBD2 (5 bases each). The CDR3 is 16 residues long. V lost 4 bases and J 0 bases, leaving 16 bases between the germline ends. Germline loops: CDR1 MNHEY, CDR2 SMNVEV (reference sequence). The CDR3 loop reads CASSSRDGYSSYEQYF. The DNA for the CDR3 is TGTGCCAGCAGTTCCCGGGACGGGTATAGCTCCTACGAGCAGTACTTC.

This clone was seen more than once but under ten times. The gene calls are TRBV27 and TRBJ2-7, with 10 nucleotides matching TRBD1. The V and J ends lost 7 bases and 5 bases, in that order; junction bases with no gene match: 11. This CDR3 is 15 amino acids long. Looked up from germline, CDR1 is MNHEY and CDR2 is SMNVEV (reference sequence). CDR3 nucleotide sequence: TGTGCCAGCACTCCGTCCGGGACAGGGGATCACGAGCAGTACTTC. Its translation: CASTPSGTGDHEQYF.

The chain employs TRBV18 and TRBJ1-4; TRBD1 matches 7 bases. J gave up 8 bases and V 0 bases, and 12 bases lay outside the gene matches. This CDR3 has 17 amino acids. The V gene's germline CDR1 is KGHSH and CDR2 LQKENI. The CDR3 bases are TGTGCCAGCTCACCACCGACTTGGCAGGGGGATTCCGAAAAACTGTTTTTT. Its protein is CASSPPTWQGDSEKLFF.

This chain uses TRBV5-1 with TRBJ2-7, with a possible D match to TRBD1 (6 bases). The CDR3 spans 14 residues. Trimming took off 6 bases at V and 1 base at J, with 14 bases between the two ends. Germline V gene data show CDR1 as SGHRS and CDR2 as YFSETQ. As DNA, the CDR3 is TGCGCCAGCACCCGGGACAAGGGTTCCTACGAGCAGTACTTC. Translation: CASTRDKGSYEQYF.

CDR3 sequence: CASSYLPSPYNEQFF. In DNA, the CDR3 is TGTGCCAGCAGTTACCTGCCCTCTCCTTACAATGAGCAGTTCTTC. The genes are TRBV6-6 and TRBJ2-1; no firm D call. The germline V gene has CDR1 MNHNY and CDR2 SVGAGI (reference sequence). The CDR3 is 15 amino acids. Trimming cost V 2 bases and J 4 bases, with 12 bases left between them.

The rearrangement joins TRBV19 to TRBJ1-1; D unclear. The length of the CDR3 is 16 residues. The germline V gene has CDR1 LNHDA and CDR2 SQIVND (reference sequence). Trimming removed 7 bases from V and 4 bases from J, with 22 bases in between. The CDR3 sequence: CASTPLLEVLSTEAFF. CDR3 in DNA: TGTGCCAGTACCCCTTTATTAGAGGTTCTCAGCACTGAAGCTTTCTTT.

This clone was detected a few times. V usage is TRBV5-1 and J usage is TRBJ1-6; tentatively, D is TRBD1 (5 bases). Germline loops: CDR1 SGHRS, CDR2 YFSETQ. The CDR3 spans 14 residues. V lost 8 bases, J lost 7 bases, and 16 bases lay in between. The CDR3 loop reads CASGGADGNSPLHF. CDR3 DNA sequence: TGCGCCAGTGGCGGGGCAGACGGAAATTCACCCCTCCACTTT.

The V call is TRBV15, the J call TRBJ2-6; D may be TRBD1 (6 bases). The CDR3 loop spans 16 amino acids. Trimming took off 4 bases at V and 4 bases at J, with 14 bases between the two ends. Germline CDR1 is LNHNV and CDR2 is YYDKDF (reference sequence). The chain's CDR3 is CATSKTGTQGANVLTF. In DNA form, the CDR3 reads TGTGCCACCAGCAAAACCGGGACACAAGGGGCCAACGTCCTGACTTTC.

This chain connects TRBV4-1 to TRBJ1-1, with a tentative D call TRBD1 (5 bases). This CDR3 has 14 amino acids. Germline V lookup: CDR1 MGHRA, CDR2 YSYEKL. The ends were cut back, 4 bases at V and 0 bases at J, with 9 bases in the middle. The CDR3 is CASSLGGVNTEAFF. DNA for the CDR3: TGCGCCAGCAGCCTCGGGGGGGTGAACACTGAAGCTTTCTTT.